Below are 5 T cell receptor beta chains sequenced from a single sample in a study of control samples from healthy donors and cancer patients. Data came from immunoSEQ multiplex PCR; TCRdb stores just in-frame clones and leaves some out. The sample carries about 220,000 clones, about 94% recorded once. Specimen: blood. These receptor sequences come from a man aged 45-60 years in good health.

This clone has a single count. The V call is TRBV4-2, the J call TRBJ1-1; TRBD1 aligns across 8 bases. CDR3 length: 14 residues. Germline V CDR1 and CDR2: LGHNA, YNFKEQ. Trimming at V came to 6 bases and at J to 5 bases, leaving 8 bases not matched to a gene. The CDR3: CASRQGGTETEAFF. The DNA for the CDR3 is TGTGCCAGCAGACAGGGGGGTACGGAAACTGAAGCTTTCTTT.

This chain links TRBV19 with TRBJ1-1, with D unclear. Trimming stripped 4 bases from V and 3 bases from J, with 9 bases between. The CDR3 is 13 amino acids. Germline CDR1 LNHDA, CDR2 SQIVND (reference sequence). For the CDR3, the DNA is TGTGCCAGTAGTAGAGGGTGGGACACTGAAGCTTTCTTT. Amino acids: CASSRGWDTEAFF.

The chain links TRBV5-1 to TRBJ2-3; 7 bases match TRBD1. The CDR3 runs to 14 residues. The V segment lost 5 bases and the J segment 2 bases; nucleotides outside the gene matches: 5. Germline loops: CDR1 SGHRS, CDR2 YFSETQ. As DNA, the CDR3 is TGCGCCAGCAGGCCGGGACAGACCACAGATACGCAGTATTTT. It specifies CASRPGQTTDTQYF.

The CDR3 nucleotides are TGCAGTGCTAGTAATGTGGGGGAGACCCAGTACTTC. Translating it yields CSASNVGETQYF. The chain is built from TRBV20-1 and TRBJ2-5; D not certain. V was pared by 3 bases and J by 5 bases, with 10 bases between. This CDR3 comprises 12 residues. Per germline, CDR1 DFQATT and CDR2 SNEGSKA (reference sequence).

The chain uses TRBV9 and TRBJ2-1; D is uncertain. The CDR3 sequence is 16 residues long. Germline lookup yields CDR1 SGDLS and CDR2 YYNGEE. V was shortened by 4 bases and J by 7 bases, with 21 bases between the two germline ends. The CDR3 nucleotides read TGTGCCAGCAGCCCCCCTAGTGGCGTCGGCTCGAATGAGCAGTTCTTC. Translated, it gives CASSPPSGVGSNEQFF.